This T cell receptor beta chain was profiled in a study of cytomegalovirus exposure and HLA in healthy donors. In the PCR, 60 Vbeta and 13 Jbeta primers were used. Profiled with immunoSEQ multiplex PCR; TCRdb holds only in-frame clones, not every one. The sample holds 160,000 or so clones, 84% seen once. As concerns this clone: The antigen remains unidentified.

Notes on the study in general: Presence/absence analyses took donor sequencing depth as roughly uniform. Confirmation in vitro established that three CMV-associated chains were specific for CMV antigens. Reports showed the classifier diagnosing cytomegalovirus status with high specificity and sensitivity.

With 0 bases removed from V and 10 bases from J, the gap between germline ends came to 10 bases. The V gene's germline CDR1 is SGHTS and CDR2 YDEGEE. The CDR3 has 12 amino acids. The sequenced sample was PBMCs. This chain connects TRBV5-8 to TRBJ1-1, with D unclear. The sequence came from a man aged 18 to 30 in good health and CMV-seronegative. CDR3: CASSLELPRAFF. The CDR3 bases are TGTGCCAGCAGCTTGGAACTCCCACGAGCTTTCTTT.